This paragraph covers one T cell receptor (beta chain) sequence. Its antigen remains unidentified. Assay used: immunoSEQ multiplex PCR; TCRdb lists only in-frame clones, some missing. Among 2 million to 3 million clones listed, under 95% were seen once. These data belong to a study of shared clonotypes between healthy human individuals. V shed 0 bases and J 3 bases; nucleotides not matched to a gene: 7. This CDR3 region has 16 residues. Germline assignment: CDR1 SGHRS and CDR2 YFSETQ. General study findings and limits: Shared clonotypes: about 5.3% naive CD4, approximately 3.4% naive CD8, less than 2.5% memory CD4, 0.4% memory CD8.

The J gene is TRBJ2-7, the V gene TRBV5-1; 9 bases line up with TRBD2. The receptor was isolated from a man aged 18 to 29 in good health. Some clones in this sample may be carry-over from other donors' samples. Input material: naive CD4+ T cells from PBMCs. The subset denotes: CD45RA+ positively selected. This CDR3 reads CASSLASAGGRYEQYF. DNA of the CDR3: TGCGCCAGCAGCTTGGCCTCAGCGGGAGGCCGCTACGAGCAGTACTTC.